This TCR beta chain appears in the sequencing data of a study of PD-L1 blockade in urothelial cancer. Study at large: In the mid-2010s, patients got going on atezolizumab, taking 1,200 mg intravenously every 3 weeks. Chemotherapy regimens numbering 0 to 3 had been given to patients.

Notes on this clone: Its antigen is not identified.

The CDR3 runs to 17 residues. CDR1 and CDR2 from the germline V gene are MGHRA and YSYEKL. The V and J ends lost 0 bases and 0 bases respectively, with 13 bases between them. Time point defined: peripheral blood 6 weeks after treatment start. Notes on the study in general: Clonality of blood TCR below the median before treatment predicted better survival.

Spiked synthetic TCR analogs estimated absolute template abundance per PCR. The protocol was immunoSEQ multiplex PCR, while the TCRdb copy is restricted to in-frame clones and leaves out a portion. Here the sample spans 45,000 to 50,000 clones, approximately 80% being singletons. This TCR was recovered from a man in his 70s with urothelial cancer. The sample in question was PBMCs, obtained around atezolizumab (anti-PD-L1) treatment. The chain has TRBV4-1 and TRBJ2-3; tentative D call: TRBD2 (6 bases). CDR3 coding DNA: TGCGCCAGCAGCCAAGAAACCTACAGCGGGAGCACAGATACGCAGTATTTT. Protein sequence: CASSQETYSGSTDTQYF.